This is a list of T cell receptor beta chains from one sample in a study of CD8 T cells in ankylosing spondylitis. TCRdb analysed the 5' RACE reads with MiXCR anew, one entry per CDR3 protein. Of a few hundred thousand distinct CDR3 sequences listed, about 10% are singletons. The sequencing input was blood, either unsorted or a sorted T cell fraction (not recorded which). The receptor set was obtained from a male donor with ankylosing spondylitis or in good health (not recorded which). Each CDR3 is given with its conserved first and last residue. The D gene is left open where the match is weak. Size is stated as once, few, many, or a class for an expanded clone.

d_gene,j_gene,abundance,v_gene,CDR3aa,CDR3nt
NA,TRBJ1-5,many,TRBV12-3/TRBV12-4,CASRSNRVAQPQHF,TGTGCCAGCAGGTCCAACAGGGTCGCTCAGCCCCAGCATTTT
NA,TRBJ1-4,many,TRBV10-3,CAISSGNPSEKLFF,TGTGCCATCAGCAGTGGGAATCCTTCCGAAAAACTGTTTTTT
TRBD2,TRBJ2-1,few,TRBV5-5,CASSLAGTSGRFDEQFF,TGTGCCAGCAGCTTAGCCGGGACTAGCGGGAGATTCGATGAGCAGTTCTTC
TRBD1,TRBJ2-7,many,TRBV20-1,CSAVTGGILPSYEQYF,TGCAGTGCTGTCACAGGGGGCATCTTACCCTCCTACGAGCAGTACTTC
NA,TRBJ2-5,many,TRBV12-3/TRBV12-4,CASTSDTSETQYF,TGTGCCAGCACCTCGGACACGTCAGAGACCCAGTACTTC
TRBD2,TRBJ2-1,many,TRBV10-3,CAISVVGLAGINEQFF,TGTGCCATCAGTGTAGTGGGACTAGCGGGGATCAATGAGCAGTTCTTC
TRBD2,TRBJ2-1,few,TRBV7-9,CASSHGLAGAYNEQFF,TGTGCCAGCAGCCATGGACTAGCGGGGGCCTACAATGAGCAGTTCTTC
TRBD1,TRBJ1-1,many,TRBV5-5,CASRPGGGRTEAFF,TGTGCCAGCAGGCCAGGGGGGGGGAGAACTGAAGCTTTCTTT
NA,TRBJ2-2,many,TRBV12-3/TRBV12-4,CASMGFSGNTGELFF,TGTGCCAGCATGGGGTTTTCGGGTAACACCGGGGAGCTGTTTTTT
TRBD2,TRBJ2-1,few,TRBV25-1,CASSESPLRSGSSYNEQFF,TGTGCCAGCAGTGAATCGCCTCTAAGGAGCGGGAGCTCCTACAATGAGCAGTTCTTC
NA,TRBJ1-1,many,TRBV29-1,CSVESQGITEAFF,TGCAGCGTTGAGAGCCAGGGGATCACTGAAGCTTTCTTT
NA,TRBJ2-7,few,TRBV7-8,CASSPSRSTYEQYF,TGTGCCAGCAGCCCCAGCAGGTCAACCTACGAGCAGTACTTC
NA,TRBJ2-1,many,TRBV20-1,CSADQGFF,TGCAGTGCTGACCAGGGGTTCTTC
TRBD2,TRBJ2-4,many,TRBV9,CASSGGLAGGPGKNIQYF,TGTGCCAGCAGCGGAGGACTAGCGGGGGGGCCCGGCAAAAACATTCAGTACTTC
NA,TRBJ2-7,many,TRBV29-1,CSVEDTYEQYF,TGCAGCGTTGAGGACACCTACGAGCAGTACTTC